This entry features one T cell receptor beta chain sequence. Its specificity is unknown. These data come from a study of OX40 agonist ivuxolimab in advanced cancers. Study-wide results and limits: On average, CD8+ T cells had more expanded clones than CD4+. Certain nonresponders additionally had low normalized T-cell clonal expansion.

The V gene lost 3 bases and the J gene lost 7 bases, with 11 bases spanning the gap. The CDR3 has 12 residues. Germline CDR1 and CDR2: SGHRS and YFSETQ. Clones were sequenced by immunoSEQ multiplex PCR, and TCRdb holds only the in-frame ones, with some missing. This sample has under 75,000 clones, with around nine tenths found just once. The rearrangement joins TRBV5-1 to TRBJ2-7; perhaps TRBD1 as D (6 bases). The receptor's source is an adult with an advanced solid tumor such as melanoma, head and neck, liver or kidney cancer. This material consisted of CD4+ or CD8+ T cells sorted from blood, taken in a trial of the OX40 agonist ivuxolimab. The CDR3 region is CASSYSTGEQYF. Here the CDR3 DNA reads TGCGCCAGCAGCTATTCGACAGGAGAGCAGTACTTC.